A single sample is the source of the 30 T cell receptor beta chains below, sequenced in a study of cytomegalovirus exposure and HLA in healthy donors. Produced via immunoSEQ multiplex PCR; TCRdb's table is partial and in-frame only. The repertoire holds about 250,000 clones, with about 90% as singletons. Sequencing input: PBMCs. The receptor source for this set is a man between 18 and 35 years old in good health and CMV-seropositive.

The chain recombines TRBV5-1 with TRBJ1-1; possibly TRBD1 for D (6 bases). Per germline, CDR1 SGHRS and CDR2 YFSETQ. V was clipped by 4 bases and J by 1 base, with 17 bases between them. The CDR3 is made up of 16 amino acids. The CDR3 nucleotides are TGCGCCAGCAGCCCCCGCGGGGGGCTTTCGAACACTGAAGCTTTCTTT. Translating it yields CASSPRGGLSNTEAFF.

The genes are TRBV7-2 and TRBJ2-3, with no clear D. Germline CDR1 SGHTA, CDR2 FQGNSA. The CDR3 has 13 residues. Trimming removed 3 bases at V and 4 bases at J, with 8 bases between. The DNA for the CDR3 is TGTGCCAGCAGCTTCAAGGTTGCAGATACGCAGTATTTT. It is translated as CASSFKVADTQYF.

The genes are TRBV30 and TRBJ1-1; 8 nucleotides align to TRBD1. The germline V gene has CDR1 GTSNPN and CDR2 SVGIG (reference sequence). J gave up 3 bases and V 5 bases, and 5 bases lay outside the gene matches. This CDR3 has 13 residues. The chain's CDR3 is CAWALQGDTEAFF. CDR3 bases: TGTGCCTGGGCGCTACAGGGGGACACTGAAGCTTTCTTT.

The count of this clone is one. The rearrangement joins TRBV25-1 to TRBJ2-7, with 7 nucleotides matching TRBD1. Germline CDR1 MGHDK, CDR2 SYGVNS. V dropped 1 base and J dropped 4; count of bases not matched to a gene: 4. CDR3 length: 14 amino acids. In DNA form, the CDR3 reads TGTGCCAGCAGTGAATTCGAACAGGGGTACGAGCAGTACTTC. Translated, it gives CASSEFEQGYEQYF.

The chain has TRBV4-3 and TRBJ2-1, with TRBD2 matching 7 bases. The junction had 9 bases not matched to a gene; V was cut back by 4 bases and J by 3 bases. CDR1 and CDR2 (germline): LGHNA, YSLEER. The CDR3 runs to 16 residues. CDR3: CASSRVGSSGYNEQFF. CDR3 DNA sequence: TGCGCCAGCAGCCGGGTCGGGTCTAGCGGCTACAATGAGCAGTTCTTC.

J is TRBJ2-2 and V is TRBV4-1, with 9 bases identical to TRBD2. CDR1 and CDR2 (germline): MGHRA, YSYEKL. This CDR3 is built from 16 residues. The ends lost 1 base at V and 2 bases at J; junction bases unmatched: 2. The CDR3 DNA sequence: TGCGCCAGCAGCCAAGCCCTAGCGGGAAACACCGGGGAGCTGTTTTTT. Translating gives CASSQALAGNTGELFF.

The CDR3 spells CASSLEGLRADTQYF. In DNA form, the CDR3 reads TGCGCCAGCAGCTTAGAGGGTTTGAGGGCAGATACGCAGTATTTT. The V call is TRBV5-1, the J call TRBJ2-3, with D possibly matching TRBD2 (5 bases). This CDR3 is 15 amino acids long. Per germline, CDR1 SGHRS and CDR2 YFSETQ. The V and J ends lost 2 bases and 4 bases respectively, with 14 bases between them.

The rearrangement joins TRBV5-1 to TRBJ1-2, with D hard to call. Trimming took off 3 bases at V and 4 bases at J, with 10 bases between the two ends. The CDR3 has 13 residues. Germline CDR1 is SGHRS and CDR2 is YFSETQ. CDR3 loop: CASSSQIPYGYTF. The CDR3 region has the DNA TGCGCCAGCAGCTCACAGATTCCCTATGGCTACACCTTC.

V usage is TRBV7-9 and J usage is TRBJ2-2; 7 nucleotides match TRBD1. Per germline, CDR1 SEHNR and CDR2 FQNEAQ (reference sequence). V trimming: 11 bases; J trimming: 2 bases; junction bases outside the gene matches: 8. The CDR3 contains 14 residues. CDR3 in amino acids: CAPGGLLNTGELFF. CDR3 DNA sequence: TGTGCCCCAGGGGGTCTACTTAACACCGGGGAGCTGTTTTTT. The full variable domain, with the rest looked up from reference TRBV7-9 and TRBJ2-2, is DTGVSQNPRHKITKRGQNVTFRCDPISEHNRLYWYRQTLGQGPEFLTYFQNEAQLEKSRLLSDRFSAERPKGSFSTLEIQRTEQGDSAMYLCAPGGLLNTGELFFGEGSRLTVL.

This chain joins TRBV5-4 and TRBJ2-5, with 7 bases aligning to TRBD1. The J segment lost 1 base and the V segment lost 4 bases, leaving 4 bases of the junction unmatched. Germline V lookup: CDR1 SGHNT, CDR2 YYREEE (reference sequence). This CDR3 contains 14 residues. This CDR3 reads CASSQGTAQETQYF. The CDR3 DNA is TGTGCCAGCAGCCAGGGGACAGCCCAAGAGACCCAGTACTTC.

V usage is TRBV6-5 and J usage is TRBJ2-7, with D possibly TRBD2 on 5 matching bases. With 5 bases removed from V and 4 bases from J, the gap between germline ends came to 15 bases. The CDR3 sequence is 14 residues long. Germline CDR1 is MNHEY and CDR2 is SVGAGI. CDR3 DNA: TGTGCCAGCAGTCCGTACGGGATGCCATACGAGCAGTACTTC. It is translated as CASSPYGMPYEQYF.

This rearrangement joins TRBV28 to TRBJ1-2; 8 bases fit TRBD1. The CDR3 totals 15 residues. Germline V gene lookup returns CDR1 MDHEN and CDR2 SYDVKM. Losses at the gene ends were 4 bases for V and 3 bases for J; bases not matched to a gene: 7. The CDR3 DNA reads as TGTGCCAGCAGTTCATCGGACAGGGTCTACTATGGCTACACCTTC. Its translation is CASSSSDRVYYGYTF.

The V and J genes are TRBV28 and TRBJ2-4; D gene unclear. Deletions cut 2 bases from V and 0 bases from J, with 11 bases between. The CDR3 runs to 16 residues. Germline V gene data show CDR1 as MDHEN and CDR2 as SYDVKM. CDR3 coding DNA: TGTGCCAGCAGTTTAGGGGTAGCACTAGCCAAAAACATTCAGTACTTC. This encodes CASSLGVALAKNIQYF. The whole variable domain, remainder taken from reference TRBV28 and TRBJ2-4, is DVKVTQSSRYLVKRTGEKVFLECVQDMDHENMFWYRQDPGLGLRLIYFSYDVKMKEKGDIPEGYSVSREKKERFSLILESASTNQTSMYLCASSLGVALAKNIQYFGAGTRLSVL.

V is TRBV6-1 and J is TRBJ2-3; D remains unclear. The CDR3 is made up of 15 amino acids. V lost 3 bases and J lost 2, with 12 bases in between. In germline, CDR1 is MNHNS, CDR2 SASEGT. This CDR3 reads CASSDDFGLTDTQYF. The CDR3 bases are TGTGCCAGCAGTGATGACTTTGGGCTCACAGATACGCAGTATTTT.

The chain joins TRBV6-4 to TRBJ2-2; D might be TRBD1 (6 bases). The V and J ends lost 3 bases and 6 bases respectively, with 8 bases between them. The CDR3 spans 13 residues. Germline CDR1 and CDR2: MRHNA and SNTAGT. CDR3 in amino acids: CASSEGGAGELFF. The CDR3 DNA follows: TGTGCCAGCAGTGAAGGGGGAGCCGGGGAGCTGTTTTTT.

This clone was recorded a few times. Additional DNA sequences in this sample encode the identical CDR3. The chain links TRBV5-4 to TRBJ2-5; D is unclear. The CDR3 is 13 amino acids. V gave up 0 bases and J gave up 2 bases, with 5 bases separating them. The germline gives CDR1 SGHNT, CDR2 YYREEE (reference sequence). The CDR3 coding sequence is TGTGCCAGCAGCTTGGATAGACAAGAGACCCAGTACTTC. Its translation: CASSLDRQETQYF.

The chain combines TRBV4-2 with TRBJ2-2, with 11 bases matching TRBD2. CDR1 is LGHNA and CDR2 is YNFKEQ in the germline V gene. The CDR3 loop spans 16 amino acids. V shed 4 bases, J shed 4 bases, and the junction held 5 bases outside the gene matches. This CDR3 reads CASSLLLAGVTGELFF. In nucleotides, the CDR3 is TGTGCCAGCAGCCTATTACTAGCGGGAGTCACCGGGGAGCTGTTTTTT.

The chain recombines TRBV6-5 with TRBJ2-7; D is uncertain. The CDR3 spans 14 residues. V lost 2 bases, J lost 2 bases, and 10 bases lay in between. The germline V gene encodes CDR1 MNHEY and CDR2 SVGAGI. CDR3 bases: TGTGCCAGCAGTTACGGTCCAACCACCTACGAGCAGTACTTC. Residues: CASSYGPTTYEQYF.

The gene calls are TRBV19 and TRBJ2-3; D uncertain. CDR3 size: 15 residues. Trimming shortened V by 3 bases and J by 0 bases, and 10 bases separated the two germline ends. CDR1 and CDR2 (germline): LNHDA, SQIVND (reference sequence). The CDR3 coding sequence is TGTGCCAGTAGTATTTCAAGGGCTAGCACAGATACGCAGTATTTT. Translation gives CASSISRASTDTQYF. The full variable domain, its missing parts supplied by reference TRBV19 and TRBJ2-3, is DGGITQSPKYLFRKEGQNVTLSCEQNLNHDAMYWYRQDPGQGLRLIYYSQIVNDFQKGDIAEGYSVSREKKESFPLTVTSAQKNPTAFYLCASSISRASTDTQYFGPGTRLTVL.

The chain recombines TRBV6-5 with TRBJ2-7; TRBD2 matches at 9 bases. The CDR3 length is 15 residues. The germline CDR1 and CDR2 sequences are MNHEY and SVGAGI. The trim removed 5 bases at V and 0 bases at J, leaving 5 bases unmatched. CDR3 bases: TGTGCCAGCAGTGCTCTAGCGGGGAGCTCCTACGAGCAGTACTTC. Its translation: CASSALAGSSYEQYF.

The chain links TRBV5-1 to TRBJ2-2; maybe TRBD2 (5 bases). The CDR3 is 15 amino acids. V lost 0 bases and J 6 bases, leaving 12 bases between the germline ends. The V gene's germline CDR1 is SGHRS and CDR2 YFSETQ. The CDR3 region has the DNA TGCGCCAGCAGCTTGGGAAGCGGAAAGCCCGGGGAGCTGTTTTTT. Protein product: CASSLGSGKPGELFF. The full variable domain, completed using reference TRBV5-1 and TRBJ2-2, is KAGVTQTPRYLIKTRGQQVTLSCSPISGHRSVSWYQQTPGQGLQFLFEYFSETQRNKGNFPGRFSGRQFSNSRSEMNVSTLELGDSALYLCASSLGSGKPGELFFGEGSRLTVL.

CDR3 bases: TGCAGCGTTGAGATGAGTGGTGGCGCGAACACCGGGGAGCTGTTTTTT. This codes for CSVEMSGGANTGELFF. J is TRBJ2-2 and V is TRBV29-1; D gene unclear. Trimming removed 3 bases from V and 0 bases from J, with 14 bases in between. This CDR3 has 16 residues. The germline V gene encodes CDR1 SQVTM and CDR2 ANQGSEA.

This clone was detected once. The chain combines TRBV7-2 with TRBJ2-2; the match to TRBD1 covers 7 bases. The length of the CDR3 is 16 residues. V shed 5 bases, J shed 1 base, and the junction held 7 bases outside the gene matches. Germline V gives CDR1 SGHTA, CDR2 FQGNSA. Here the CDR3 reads CASSPFRDRNTGELFF. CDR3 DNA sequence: TGTGCCAGCAGCCCCTTCAGGGACAGGAACACCGGGGAGCTGTTTTTT. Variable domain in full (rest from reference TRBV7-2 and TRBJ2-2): GAGVSQSPSNKVTEKGKDVELRCDPISGHTALYWYRQSLGQGLEFLIYFQGNSAPDKSGLPSDRFSAERTGGSVSTLTIQRTQQEDSAVYLCASSPFRDRNTGELFFGEGSRLTVL.

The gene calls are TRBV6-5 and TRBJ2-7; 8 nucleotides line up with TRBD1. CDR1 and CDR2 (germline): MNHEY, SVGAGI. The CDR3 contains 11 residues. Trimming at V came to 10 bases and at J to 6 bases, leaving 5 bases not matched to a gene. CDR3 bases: TGTGCCATAGGACAGGGTGTCGAGCAGTACTTC. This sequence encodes CAIGQGVEQYF.

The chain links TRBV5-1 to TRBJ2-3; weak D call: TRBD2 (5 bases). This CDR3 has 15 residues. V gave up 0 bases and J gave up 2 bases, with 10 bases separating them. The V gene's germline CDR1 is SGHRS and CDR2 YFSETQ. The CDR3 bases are TGCGCCAGCAGCTTGGGTGTCGGGGACACAGATACGCAGTATTTT. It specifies CASSLGVGDTDTQYF. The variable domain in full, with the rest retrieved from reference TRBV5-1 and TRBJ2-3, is KAGVTQTPRYLIKTRGQQVTLSCSPISGHRSVSWYQQTPGQGLQFLFEYFSETQRNKGNFPGRFSGRQFSNSRSEMNVSTLELGDSALYLCASSLGVGDTDTQYFGPGTRLTVL.

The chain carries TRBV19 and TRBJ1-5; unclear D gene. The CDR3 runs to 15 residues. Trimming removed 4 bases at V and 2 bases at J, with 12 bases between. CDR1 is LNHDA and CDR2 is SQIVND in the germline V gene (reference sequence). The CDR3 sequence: CASSTPAEGNQPQHF. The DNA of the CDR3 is TGTGCCAGTAGTACCCCAGCGGAGGGCAATCAGCCCCAGCATTTT.

This CDR3 reads CASSHTSNEQFF. Here the CDR3 DNA reads TGTGCCAGCAGCCACACGAGCAATGAGCAGTTCTTC. The chain has TRBV7-6 and TRBJ2-1; no firm D call. The germline V gene encodes CDR1 SGHVS and CDR2 FNYEAQ. V was clipped by 5 bases and J by 6 bases, with 8 bases between them. This CDR3 comprises 12 residues. Variable domain in full (rest from reference TRBV7-6 and TRBJ2-1): GAGVSQSPRYKVTKRGQDVALRCDPISGHVSLYWYRQALGQGPEFLTYFNYEAQQDKSGLPNDRFSAERPEGSISTLTIQRTEQRDSAMYRCASSHTSNEQFFGPGTRLTVL.

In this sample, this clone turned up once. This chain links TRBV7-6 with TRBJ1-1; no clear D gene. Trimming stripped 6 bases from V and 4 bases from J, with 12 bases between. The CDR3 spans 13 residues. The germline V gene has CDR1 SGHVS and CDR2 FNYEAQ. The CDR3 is CASRTARPTEAFF. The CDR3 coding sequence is TGTGCCAGCAGGACGGCCCGACCCACTGAAGCTTTCTTT.

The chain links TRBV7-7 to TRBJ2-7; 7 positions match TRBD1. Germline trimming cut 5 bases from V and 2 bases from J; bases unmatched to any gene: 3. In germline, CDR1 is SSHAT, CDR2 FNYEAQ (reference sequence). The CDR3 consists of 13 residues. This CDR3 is CASSEGTAYEQYF. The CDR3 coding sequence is TGTGCCAGCAGCGAGGGGACAGCCTACGAGCAGTACTTC.

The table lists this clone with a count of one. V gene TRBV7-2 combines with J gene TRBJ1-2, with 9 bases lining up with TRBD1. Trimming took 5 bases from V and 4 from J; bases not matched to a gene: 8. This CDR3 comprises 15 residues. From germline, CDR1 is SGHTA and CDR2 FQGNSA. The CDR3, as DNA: TGTGCCAGCAGCCAAGCGACAGGGGGAACCTATGGCTACACCTTC. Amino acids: CASSQATGGTYGYTF.